These 10 T cell receptor beta chains came from one sample sequenced in a study of early T cells in non-severe SARS-CoV-2 infection. In TCRdb, the 5' RACE reads were re-called with MiXCR into one record per CDR3 protein. Among 90,000 to 120,000 distinct CDR3 sequences listed, around 10% were seen once. The sample consisted of whole blood. The receptors shown here come from an adult who was a healthcare worker with PCR-confirmed SARS-CoV-2 infection or an uninfected control (not recorded which).

This clonotype was counted many times. The chain couples TRBV29-1 to TRBJ2-3; 10 bases are a match to TRBD1. Trimming at V came to 7 bases and at J to 6 bases, leaving 7 bases not matched to a gene. CDR1 and CDR2 (germline): SQVTM, ANQGSEA. The CDR3 loop spans 13 amino acids. DNA for the CDR3: TGCAGCGGATCAAGACAGGGGGCGGATACGCAGTATTTT. Amino acids: CSGSRQGADTQYF.

As to this clonotype: A read error may account for a junction end that differs from germline. The chain is built from TRBV7-2 and TRBJ2-4; 9 bases line up with TRBD1. The germline gives CDR1 SGHTA, CDR2 FQGNSA. The CDR3 extends over 17 amino acids. CDR3 in amino acids: CASSLNRGRLAKNIRYF. The CDR3, as DNA: TGTGCCAGCAGCTTGAACAGGGGGCGTCTAGCCAAAAACATTCGGTACTTC.

A few counts support this clonotype. The gene calls are TRBV12-3 or TRBV12-4 and TRBJ2-1; D might be TRBD2 (6 bases). Between the trimmed V and J ends, which lost 6 bases and 2 bases, there was a span of 17 bases. CDR3 length: 16 residues. CDR3 protein: CASSLGTPSAYNEQFF. CDR3 nucleotide sequence: TGTGCCAGCAGCCTCGGGACTCCTAGCGCCTACAATGAGCAGTTCTTC.

The J gene is TRBJ2-2, the V gene TRBV2; D not resolved. This CDR3 is 12 amino acids long. Germline V lookup: CDR1 SNHLY, CDR2 FYNNEI. Trimming stripped 6 bases from V and 7 bases from J, with 9 bases between. Written as DNA, the CDR3 is TGTGCCAGCAGCGAGGATGTCGGGGAGCTGTTTTTT. It codes for CASSEDVGELFF.

In this sample, this clonotype turned up a few times. The rearrangement links TRBV28 to TRBJ2-1, with D perhaps TRBD2 (6 bases). This CDR3 has 11 amino acids. V gave up 5 bases and J gave up 10 bases, with 9 bases separating them. Germline V lookup: CDR1 MDHEN, CDR2 SYDVKM. The CDR3 DNA reads as TGTGCCAGCAGTCACGGAGGGGAGCAGTTCTTC. This translates into CASSHGGEQFF.

This clonotype occurred a few times. The rearrangement links TRBV4-1 to TRBJ2-7; D remains unclear. CDR1 MGHRA and CDR2 YSYEKL come from the germline V gene. CDR3 size: 15 residues. V lost 1 base to trimming and J lost 2 bases, with 12 bases between them. CDR3 coding DNA: TGCGCCAGCAGCCAAGCGCACGGATCTACCTACGAGCAGTACTTC. This codes for CASSQAHGSTYEQYF.

This clonotype was seen more than once but under ten times. V gene TRBV18 combines with J gene TRBJ1-4; D gene unclear. The germline CDR1 and CDR2 sequences are KGHSH and LQKENI. This CDR3 is 15 amino acids long. V was cut by 2 bases and J by 8 bases, with 15 bases left in between. CDR3 sequence (DNA): TGTGCCAGCTCACCATATACAGTCGTCCACGAAAAACTGTTTTTT. Amino acid sequence: CASSPYTVVHEKLFF.

The chain links TRBV6-6 to TRBJ1-6; D gene ambiguous. The CDR3 extends over 15 amino acids. CDR1 MNHNY and CDR2 SVGAGI come from the germline V gene (reference sequence). Trimming pared 2 bases from V and 8 bases from J, leaving 13 bases between. The CDR3: CASSYGQVEDSPLHF. For the CDR3, the DNA is TGTGCCAGCAGTTACGGGCAGGTAGAAGATTCACCCCTCCACTTT.

This clonotype was counted at least ten times. The V gene is TRBV20-1, the J gene TRBJ2-7; D possibly corresponds to TRBD1 (6 bases). CDR3 length: 15 residues. V dropped 3 bases and J dropped 0 bases, with 15 bases sitting between them. In germline, CDR1 is DFQATT, CDR2 SNEGSKA (reference sequence). The CDR3 protein is CSASNPGQSSYEQYF. DNA of the CDR3: TGCAGTGCTAGCAACCCCGGACAGAGCTCCTACGAGCAGTACTTC.

This clonotype has a count of ten or more. The chain recombines TRBV4-2 with TRBJ2-1; 9 nucleotides agree with TRBD2. V dropped 0 bases and J dropped 2; count of bases not matched to a gene: 14. Germline CDR1 and CDR2: LGHNA and YNFKEQ. The CDR3 runs 20 residues. This CDR3 reads CASSQDRAGGVKNPYNEQFF. As DNA, the CDR3 is TGTGCCAGCAGCCAAGATCGCGCGGGAGGGGTCAAAAACCCCTACAATGAGCAGTTCTTC.